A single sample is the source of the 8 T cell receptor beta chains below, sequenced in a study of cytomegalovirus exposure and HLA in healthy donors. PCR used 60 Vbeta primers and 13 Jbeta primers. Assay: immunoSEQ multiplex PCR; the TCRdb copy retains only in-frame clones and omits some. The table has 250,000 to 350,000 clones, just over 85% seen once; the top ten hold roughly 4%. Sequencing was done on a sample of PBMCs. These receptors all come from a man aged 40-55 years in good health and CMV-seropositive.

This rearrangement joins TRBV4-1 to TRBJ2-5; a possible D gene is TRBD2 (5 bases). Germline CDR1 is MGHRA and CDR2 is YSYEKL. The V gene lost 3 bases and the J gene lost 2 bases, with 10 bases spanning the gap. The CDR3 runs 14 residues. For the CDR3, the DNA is TGCGCCAGCAGCCACCCTAGCAGACAAGAGACCCAGTACTTC. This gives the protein CASSHPSRQETQYF.

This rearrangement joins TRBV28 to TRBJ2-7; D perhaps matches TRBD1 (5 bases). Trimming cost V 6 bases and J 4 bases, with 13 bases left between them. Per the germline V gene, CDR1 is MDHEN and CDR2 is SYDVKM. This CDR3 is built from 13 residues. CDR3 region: CASSPGHKYEQYF. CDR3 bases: TGTGCCAGCAGCCCAGGACACAAATACGAGCAGTACTTC. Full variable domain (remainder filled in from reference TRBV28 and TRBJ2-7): DVKVTQSSRYLVKRTGEKVFLECVQDMDHENMFWYRQDPGLGLRLIYFSYDVKMKEKGDIPEGYSVSREKKERFSLILESASTNQTSMYLCASSPGHKYEQYFGPGTRLTVT.

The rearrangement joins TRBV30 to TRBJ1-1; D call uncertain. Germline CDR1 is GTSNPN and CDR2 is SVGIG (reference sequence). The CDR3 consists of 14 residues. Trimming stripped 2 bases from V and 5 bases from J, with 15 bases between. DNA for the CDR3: TGTGCCTGGAGTCCCGGGCGGGAGGCGACTGAAGCTTTCTTT. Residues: CAWSPGREATEAFF.

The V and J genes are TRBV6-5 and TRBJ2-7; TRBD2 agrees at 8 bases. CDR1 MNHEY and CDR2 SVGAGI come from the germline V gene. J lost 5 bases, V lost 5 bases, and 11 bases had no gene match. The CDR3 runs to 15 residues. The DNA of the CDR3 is TGTGCCAGCAGTGTTACAGCGGGAGTAGCGAACGAGCAGTACTTC. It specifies CASSVTAGVANEQYF.

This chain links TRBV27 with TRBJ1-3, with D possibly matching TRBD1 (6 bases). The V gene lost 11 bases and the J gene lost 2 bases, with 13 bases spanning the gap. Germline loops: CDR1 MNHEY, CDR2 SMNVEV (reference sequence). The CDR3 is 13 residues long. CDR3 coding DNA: TGTGCCGTGGGGGGGGCTGCTGGAAACACCATATATTTT. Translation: CAVGGAAGNTIYF.

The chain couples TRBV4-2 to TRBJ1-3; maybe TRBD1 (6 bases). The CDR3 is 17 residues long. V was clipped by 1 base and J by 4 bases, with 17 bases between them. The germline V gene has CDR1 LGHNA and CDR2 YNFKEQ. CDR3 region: CASSQVVQGNLGNTIYF. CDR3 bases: TGTGCCAGCAGCCAAGTGGTTCAGGGGAACCTCGGAAACACCATATATTTT.

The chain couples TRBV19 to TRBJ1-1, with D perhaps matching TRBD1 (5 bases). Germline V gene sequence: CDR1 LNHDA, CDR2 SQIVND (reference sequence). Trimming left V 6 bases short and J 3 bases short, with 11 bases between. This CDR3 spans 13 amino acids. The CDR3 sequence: CASSQGFYTEAFF. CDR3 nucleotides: TGTGCCAGTAGCCAGGGCTTTTACACTGAAGCTTTCTTT.

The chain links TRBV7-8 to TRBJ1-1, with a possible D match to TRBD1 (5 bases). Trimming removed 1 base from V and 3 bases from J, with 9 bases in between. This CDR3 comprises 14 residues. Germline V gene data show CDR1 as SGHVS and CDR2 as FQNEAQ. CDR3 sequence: CASSLDGRDTEAFF. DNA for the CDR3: TGTGCCAGCAGCTTAGACGGCAGGGACACTGAAGCTTTCTTT.